The entry below gives a single T cell receptor beta chain sequence along with its context. No antigen is known for it. A single base separates this from a much larger clone, so it may be a read error. The missing conserved phenylalanine or tryptophan at the end of this CDR3 makes a read error likely. The sample is drawn from a study of molecular identifiers for immune sequencing clone quantification (dated by TCRdb to between 2017 and 2018). Notes on the research overall: For a replicate experiment, the RNA from either 20,000 or 100,000 naive CD8 T cells was divided into five aliquots, and four of those aliquots went on to sequencing. This methods study used CD8 T cells to benchmark TCR RNA copy counting and molecular-identifier clustering-based TCR repertoire sequencing (MIDCIRS). General findings and caveats noted by the study authors: Without barcode sub-clustering, chimeric consensus sequences inflated TCR diversity; chimeras reached as high as 47%. Clones above 20 RNA copies held over 97% of molecules in CMV-specific effector cells but under 1% in naive cells. The naive libraries included spiked-in Jurkat TCR RNA (about ten copies' worth), and this RNA is not part of the donor repertoire. Identical TCR molecules sharing a barcode could cause highly expanded clone sizes to be underestimated. A single cell's worth of spiked-in Jurkat TCR RNA was reported detectable even among 900,000 to 1,000,000 naive CD8 T cells. Modeling indicated around 3 TCR RNA copies recovered per cell, compared with around 11 by digital PCR, which implies a capture efficiency of around 31%.

Library prep was done by PCR. Data came from a NextSeq 500. Bulk TCR libraries were generated as previously described, with the TCR primers listed in Table S5 used. Purification of total RNA was performed with the Qiagen AllPrep DNA/RNA kit. Reads from multiple sequencing runs of the same library were pooled before analysis. In the source study's methods: Reads were retained only if their TCR constant sequence matched exactly, and those retained reads were trimmed to 150 nt and grouped according to their 12-nt molecular barcodes. Reads in each barcode group were sub-clustered using a 15% Levenshtein threshold, and a quality-weighted consensus sequence was built for each RNA molecule. Non-functional sequences were discarded, and so were lower-count sequences lying one edit away from another sequence. On the basis of fitting two negative binomial distributions, barcode sub-clusters with fewer than 20% of the maximum read count were discarded. Using fastp at Q25 and MiXCR, TCRdb reprocessed the public reads and kept productive beta chains. A single entry per CDR3 protein holds the most common genes and DNA from its merged rows. In this record, the V and J calls reflect TCRdb's handling and not the investigators' own analysis. For this sample there are hundreds of thousands of distinct CDR3 sequences; around 25% appear just once. The biggest ten clones account for around 0.78% of the sample.

Naive CD8 T cell libraries were made from around 18,000 to 910,000 sorted cells using 10%, 30% or 50% of purified RNA. Naive CD8 T cells, defined as CD8+CD4-CCR7+CD45RA+, were FACS-sorted into RLT Plus buffer on a BD FACSAria II. Detection sensitivity was tested by spiking Jurkat RNA equal to some 11 TCR copies' worth into samples containing about 20,000-1,100,000 naive CD8 T cells. Enrichment of CD8 T cells was performed with RosetteSep CD8+ T Cell Enrichment Cocktail and Ficoll-Paque, after which ACK red cell lysis was carried out. The CDR3 sequence runs 14 residues, both termini included. Of the read, only the CDR3 DNA is kept; its 42 bases are in frame from base 1. A distance of 12 bases separates the germline ends of V and J, which lose 4 bases and 2 bases respectively. The germline V gene supplies CDR1 SGDLS and CDR2 YYNGEE.

The sequence came from a human donor in good health. Some libraries in this study had Jurkat cell RNA spiked in. The sequenced sample consisted of naive CD8+ T cells from blood, with Jurkat cell RNA spiked in. The cell subset or site label corresponds to: FACS-sorted CD8+CD4-CCR7+CD45RA+ naive T cells. The chain joins TRBV9 to TRBJ2-5; a tentative D match to TRBD2 spans 6 bases. The DNA sequence is given as TGTGCCAGCAGCATGCGGGGACTGCAAGAGACCCAGTACTCC. This yields the protein CASSMRGLQETQYS.